This T cell receptor (beta chain) is from a study of blood T cell repertoires in COVID-19. Study-wide context: Sources were T cells, B-cell-depleted T cells, or PBMCs; the material itself was cDNA or gDNA.

V trimming: 3 bases; J trimming: 2 bases; junction bases outside the gene matches: 11. This CDR3 spans 19 amino acids. Germline values: CDR1 KGHSH, CDR2 LQKENI. Assay: immunoSEQ multiplex PCR; the TCRdb copy retains only in-frame clones and omits some. The sample contains hundreds of thousands of clones, approximately 81% of which appear only once. Source material: peripheral blood. The clonotype was recovered from a woman at least 80 years old with acute or convalescent COVID-19. This sequence joins TRBV18 and TRBJ1-5, with 12 bases lining up with TRBD1. CDR3 DNA: TGTGCCAGCTCACCTGGTGTGGGACAGGGGGCTTTGGGCAATCAGCCCCAGCATTTT. It is translated as CASSPGVGQGALGNQPQHF.